The 21 T cell receptor beta chains in this list originate from one sample, sequenced in a study of regulatory T cells in long-lasting Graves disease. Construction of the TCR beta libraries employed iRepertoire HTBI primers in conjunction with Arm-PCR of CDR3 regions. MiXCR, run by TCRdb on the multiplex PCR reads, gives a single entry per CDR3 protein. Among over 500,000 distinct CDR3 sequences listed, about 16% were seen once. Time point: newly diagnosed GD, antithyroid drugs for less than 3 months. Generation of the TCR library employed RNA extracted from PBMCs. This same sample was also part of a study on T cells in Graves' hyperthyroidism and ophthalmopathy.

The starting material was peripheral blood mononuclear cells (PBMCs), obtained at new diagnosis, from a patient treated with antithyroid drugs. The receptors derive from a young man with Graves disease.

This clonotype was seen repeatedly, ten times or more. V and J are TRBV28 and TRBJ2-1, with D possibly matching TRBD1 (6 bases). This CDR3 region has 13 residues. Trimming removed 6 bases from V and 4 bases from J, with 10 bases in between. In germline, CDR1 is MDHEN, CDR2 SYDVKM. The CDR3 sequence is CASRDTGYNEQFF. Here the CDR3 DNA reads TGTGCCAGCAGAGATACAGGGTACAATGAGCAGTTCTTC.

This chain joins TRBV7-9 and TRBJ1-3; D gene uncertain. This CDR3 spans 16 amino acids. Trimming took 5 bases from V and 2 from J, leaving 16 bases between them. Germline CDR1 reads SEHNR; CDR2 reads FQNEAQ (reference sequence). The CDR3 region has the DNA TGTGCCAGCAGCGCGGTCCTTGGCCAGGCTGGAAACACCATATATTTT. Amino acids: CASSAVLGQAGNTIYF.

The chain is built from TRBV9 and TRBJ2-3; no clear D gene. V lost 3 bases to trimming and J lost 3 bases, with 5 bases between them. CDR1 is SGDLS, CDR2 YYNGEE, per germline. The CDR3 sequence is 12 residues long. DNA for the CDR3: TGTGCCAGCAGCGCCCTAACAGATACGCAGTATTTT. This translates into CASSALTDTQYF.

The table lists this clonotype with many counts. V gene TRBV27 combines with J gene TRBJ2-1; TRBD1 agrees at 8 bases. Germline trimming cut 6 bases from V and 4 bases from J; bases unmatched to any gene: 5. This CDR3 spans 14 amino acids. Germline loops: CDR1 MNHEY, CDR2 SMNVEV (reference sequence). The CDR3 region is CASSRTGLYNEQFF. DNA for the CDR3: TGTGCCAGCAGCCGGACAGGGTTGTACAATGAGCAGTTCTTC.

This clonotype was observed a handful of times. V is TRBV4-2 and J is TRBJ2-7, with 8 nucleotides matching TRBD2. Unmatched junction bases numbered 5, after V lost 4 bases and J lost 0 bases. The CDR3 is 15 amino acids. CDR1 is LGHNA, CDR2 YNFKEQ, per germline. CDR3 in DNA: TGTGCCAGCAGCCTGCGGGAGGCTAACTCCTACGAGCAGTACTTC. Its protein is CASSLREANSYEQYF.

This clonotype occurred a few times. The genes are TRBV9 and TRBJ1-2, with D hard to call. V was pared by 1 base and J by 0 bases, with 10 bases between. Germline V lookup: CDR1 SGDLS, CDR2 YYNGEE. The length of the CDR3 is 15 residues. The CDR3 protein is CASSVTAATNYGYTF. The CDR3 DNA follows: TGTGCCAGCAGCGTAACGGCGGCCACTAACTATGGCTACACCTTC.

This clonotype has more than one count but fewer than ten. CDR3 loop: CSARAPSDYEQYF. DNA for the CDR3: TGCAGTGCTAGAGCCCCCAGCGACTACGAGCAGTACTTC. The chain carries TRBV20-1 and TRBJ2-7; D unresolved. The germline gives CDR1 DFQATT, CDR2 SNEGSKA (reference sequence). V lost 1 base and J 3 bases, leaving 10 bases between the germline ends. The CDR3 sequence is 13 residues long.

The chain joins TRBV30 to TRBJ1-2; 8 nucleotides line up with TRBD1. Germline V gene data show CDR1 as GTSNPN and CDR2 as SVGIG (reference sequence). The CDR3 runs to 13 residues. The trim removed 8 bases at V and 8 bases at J, leaving 13 bases unmatched. In DNA, the CDR3 is TGTGCCCTGAGCGTGACAGGGGTGCGAGGCTACACCTTC. It encodes CALSVTGVRGYTF. Combining the CDR3 with reference TRBV30 and TRBJ1-2 gives the whole variable domain SQTIHQWPATLVQPVGSPLSLECTVEGTSNPNLYWYRQAAGRGLQLLFYSVGIGQISSEVPQNLSASRPQDRQFILSSKKLLLSDSGFYLCALSVTGVRGYTFGSGTRLTVV.

This clonotype was counted ten times or more. V usage is TRBV9 and J usage is TRBJ2-5; maybe TRBD2 (6 bases). This CDR3 is 14 amino acids long. Germline CDR1 reads SGDLS; CDR2 reads YYNGEE. The V and J ends lost 5 bases and 5 bases respectively, with 16 bases between them. The CDR3 is CASSVGGRGETQYF. DNA of the CDR3: TGTGCCAGCAGTGTTGGGGGGAGAGGGGAGACCCAGTACTTC.

The sample holds many counts of this clonotype. The chain joins TRBV5-1 to TRBJ1-1; D might be TRBD1 (5 bases). V shed 4 bases and J shed 11 bases, with 21 bases lying between them. The CDR3 has 14 amino acids. Germline CDR1 and CDR2: SGHRS and YFSETQ. The CDR3 bases are TGCGCCAGCAGCCTGGGCCAGGGAGGGGTAGAGGCTTTCTTT. It yields the protein CASSLGQGGVEAFF.

The chain couples TRBV20-1 to TRBJ1-5; no clear D gene. The V end was cut by 1 base, the J end by 0 bases, with 19 bases between. This CDR3 is 18 amino acids long. CDR1 is DFQATT and CDR2 is SNEGSKA in the germline V gene (reference sequence). CDR3 region: CSARAGKGGLGSNQPQHF. CDR3 sequence (DNA): TGCAGTGCTAGAGCGGGAAAGGGAGGTTTGGGTAGCAATCAGCCCCAGCATTTT.

This rearrangement joins TRBV6-1 to TRBJ2-5, with D possibly TRBD2 on 6 matching bases. Germline lookup yields CDR1 MNHNS and CDR2 SASEGT. The CDR3 extends over 14 amino acids. V was trimmed by 7 bases and J by 1 base, leaving 13 bases between them. CDR3 loop: CASTQLAVQETQYF. Written as DNA, the CDR3 is TGTGCCAGCACCCAACTAGCAGTCCAAGAGACCCAGTACTTC.

Details on this clonotype: Being one base from a much bigger clone, this may be a read error. The chain combines TRBV28 with TRBJ2-1, with D unresolved. Trimming left V 7 bases short and J 10 bases short, with 17 bases between. The germline V gene encodes CDR1 MDHEN and CDR2 SYDVKM. The CDR3 covers 13 residues. This CDR3 is CASKTLEIYEQFF. CDR3 DNA sequence: TGTGCCAGCAAGACCTTGGAAATCTACGAGCAGTTCTTC.

The table lists this clonotype with a count of one. One base away lies a much larger clone, so this may be a sequencing read error. Given the absence of the conserved phenylalanine or tryptophan at the CDR3 end, a read error is likely. The chain couples TRBV6-1 to TRBJ2-5; no clear D. The CDR3 contains 11 residues. The V end was cut by 6 bases, the J end by 0 bases, with 2 bases between. CDR1 is MNHNS and CDR2 is SASEGT in the germline V gene. The CDR3 reads CASRNQETQYL. The CDR3 DNA follows: TGTGCCAGCAGGAACCAAGAGACCCAGTACCTC.

Many counts were recorded for this clonotype. The chain uses TRBV20-1 and TRBJ2-7; 8 bases map to TRBD2. Germline V gene lookup returns CDR1 DFQATT and CDR2 SNEGSKA (reference sequence). V trimming: 3 bases; J trimming: 1 base; junction bases outside the gene matches: 5. The CDR3 loop spans 14 amino acids. CDR3 sequence reads: CSASGAGGSYEQYF. The CDR3 bases are TGCAGTGCTAGTGGGGCGGGAGGTTCCTACGAGCAGTACTTC.

This clonotype was seen repeatedly, ten times or more. DNA of the CDR3: TGCAGTGCTAGAGATCGGGGGGGATTAGAGACCCAGTACTTC. Residues: CSARDRGGLETQYF. This sequence joins TRBV20-1 and TRBJ2-5, with 8 bases identical to TRBD2. Trimming removed 0 bases from V and 4 bases from J; junction bases left unmatched: 4. Germline V lookup: CDR1 DFQATT, CDR2 SNEGSKA (reference sequence). The CDR3 has 14 residues.

Remarks on this clonotype: Relative to the germline gene, one junction end is altered; a read error may explain this. This sequence joins TRBV7-9 and TRBJ2-7; D may correspond to TRBD1 or TRBD2 (5 bases each). Germline V lookup: CDR1 SEHNR, CDR2 FQNEAQ (reference sequence). The CDR3 is 13 residues long. CDR3 sequence: CASSLIGDHEQYF. The DNA for the CDR3 is TGCGCCAGCAGCTTAATTGGGGACCACGAGCAGTACTTC.

This clonotype has at least ten counts. This chain links TRBV5-6 with TRBJ1-1; possibly TRBD1 for D (6 bases). The V end lost 3 bases, the J end lost 0 bases, and 12 bases lay between the germline ends. The germline V gene encodes CDR1 SGHDT and CDR2 YYEEEE. This CDR3 has 15 amino acids. Here the CDR3 DNA reads TGTGCCAGCAGCTACCTGTCAGGGGTGAACACTGAAGCTTTCTTT. Translated, it gives CASSYLSGVNTEAFF.

The chain uses TRBV5-6 and TRBJ2-7; 10 nucleotides align to TRBD1. The CDR3 covers 15 residues. CDR1 and CDR2 (germline): SGHDT, YYEEEE. V dropped 0 bases and J dropped 4; count of bases not matched to a gene: 4. CDR3 in DNA: TGTGCCAGCAGCTTGGACGGGACAGGGGTTTACGAGCAGTACTTC. Translating it yields CASSLDGTGVYEQYF.

This clonotype was counted a few times. This likely reflects a read error, since a far larger clone is one base away. The chain joins TRBV28 to TRBJ2-1; 7 nucleotides agree with TRBD1. CDR1 and CDR2 from the germline V gene are MDHEN and SYDVKM. The trim removed 3 bases at V and 2 bases at J, leaving 4 bases unmatched. The CDR3 runs 15 residues. The CDR3 sequence is CASSFDRDPYNEQFF. DNA for the CDR3: TGTGCCAGCAGTTTCGACAGGGACCCCTACAATGAGCAGTTCTTC.

The rearrangement links TRBV28 to TRBJ2-3; D is unclear. With 1 base removed from V and 4 bases from J, the gap between germline ends came to 6 bases. The CDR3 has 13 residues. CDR1 MDHEN and CDR2 SYDVKM come from the germline V gene. The CDR3 DNA sequence: TGTGCCAGCAGTTTATCGAAGGCAGATACGCAGTATTTT. Translated: CASSLSKADTQYF.